This entry describes one T cell receptor (beta chain). No antigen is known for it. The entry originates in a study of cytomegalovirus exposure and HLA in healthy donors. Study-level findings and limits: In a later analysis, approximately 15,000 TCR beta sequences were associated with HLA alleles at 0.05 false discovery rate.

The CDR3 totals 14 residues. The J segment lost 5 bases and the V segment lost 3 bases, leaving 3 bases of the junction unmatched. The germline V gene has CDR1 GTSNPN and CDR2 SVGIG (reference sequence). The PCR ran on 60 Vbeta and 13 Jbeta primers. Method: immunoSEQ multiplex PCR; TCRdb's copy keeps in-frame clones and lacks some. The sample holds under 150,000 clones; about three quarters are singletons and the top ten take 1.8%. The TCR originated in a woman in her thirties or forties in good health and CMV-seronegative. The chain employs TRBV30 and TRBJ2-4, with TRBD1 identical over 11 bases. Input material: PBMCs. CDR3 amino acids: CAWRWTGGENIQYF. The DNA of the CDR3 is TGTGCCTGGAGATGGACAGGGGGCGAAAACATTCAGTACTTC.